This T cell receptor beta chain emerged from a study of blood T cell repertoires in COVID-19. Study in general: Donors in the United States, Italy and Spain gave samples during acute or convalescent COVID-19. Nucleic acid was either cDNA or gDNA, and it came from T cells, B-cell-depleted T cells, or PBMCs.

Study processing details: Reference gene primer amplification yielded estimated nucleated cell counts. Some clones are missing from TCRdb's copy, which holds only in-frame ones; the method was immunoSEQ multiplex PCR. V, J and clone size were drawn from that table, and D and trimming were deduced from the DNA. This sample has around 170,000 clones, with over 80% found just once. Deletions cut 7 bases from V and 3 bases from J, with 19 bases between. Germline V gives CDR1 SGHAT, CDR2 FQNNGV. This CDR3 is built from 15 residues. Sequenced sample: peripheral blood. This clonotype was sampled from an older woman with acute or convalescent COVID-19. The gene calls are TRBV11-2 and TRBJ2-7; D is unresolved. Here the CDR3 reads CASNPFSGAFYEQYF. The DNA of the CDR3 is TGTGCCAGCAACCCGTTTTCCGGAGCCTTCTACGAGCAGTACTTC.